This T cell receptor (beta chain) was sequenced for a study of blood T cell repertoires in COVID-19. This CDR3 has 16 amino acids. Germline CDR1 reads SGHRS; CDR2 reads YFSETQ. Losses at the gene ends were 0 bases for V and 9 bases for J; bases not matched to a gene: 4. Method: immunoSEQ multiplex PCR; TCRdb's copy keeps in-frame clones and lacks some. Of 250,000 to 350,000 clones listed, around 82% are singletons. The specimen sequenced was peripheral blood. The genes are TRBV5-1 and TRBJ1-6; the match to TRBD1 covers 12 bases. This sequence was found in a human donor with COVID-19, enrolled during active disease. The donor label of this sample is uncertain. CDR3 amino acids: CASSLAGQGASSPLHF. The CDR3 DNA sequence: TGCGCCAGCAGCTTGGCGGGACAGGGGGCCAGTTCACCCCTCCACTTT. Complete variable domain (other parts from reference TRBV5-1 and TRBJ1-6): KAGVTQTPRYLIKTRGQQVTLSCSPISGHRSVSWYQQTPGQGLQFLFEYFSETQRNKGNFPGRFSGRQFSNSRSEMNVSTLELGDSALYLCASSLAGQGASSPLHFGNGTRLTVT.